This T cell receptor (beta chain) appears in the sequencing data of a study of blood T cell repertoires in COVID-19. Assay: immunoSEQ multiplex PCR; the TCRdb copy retains only in-frame clones and omits some. The repertoire holds roughly 110,000 clones, with around 85% as singletons. Between the trimmed V and J ends, which lost 0 bases and 9 bases, there was a span of 15 bases. This CDR3 is built from 15 residues. Germline V gene sequence: CDR1 MGHRA, CDR2 YSYEKL. The clonotype comes from a human donor in a cohort sampled during active COVID-19. Sample: peripheral blood. This rearrangement joins TRBV4-1 to TRBJ2-1, with D possibly matching TRBD2 (5 bases). The CDR3 bases are TGCGCCAGCAGCCAAGATGTAGGGAGCGCCGGTGAGCAGTTCTTC. Protein sequence: CASSQDVGSAGEQFF.